This T cell receptor beta chain was captured by sequencing in a study of shared clonotypes between healthy human individuals. Study-level background: The donors, a couple of women and three men, were aged 18 to 49. Study-level points and caveats: The rarefaction results pointed to incomplete sorted-subset sequencing despite large depth.

With 2 bases removed from V and 0 bases from J, the gap between germline ends came to 11 bases. CDR3 size: 15 residues. CDR1 and CDR2 (germline): MDHEN, SYDVKM. TCRdb keeps only in-frame clones here, not all; method: immunoSEQ multiplex PCR. Counted here are hundreds of thousands of clones, 96% occurring once; the ten biggest clones make up approximately 0.06%. About this clone: Its specificity is not known.

The sample consisted of naive CD4+ T cells sorted from blood. The subset is: CD45RA+ positively selected. The TCR sequence derives from a woman aged 30 to 39 in good health. J is TRBJ2-7 and V is TRBV28; no firm D call. The CDR3, as DNA: TGTGCCAGCAGTTTACGTGGGCAGAGCTCCTACGAGCAGTACTTC. Protein: CASSLRGQSSYEQYF. Complete variable domain (other parts from reference TRBV28 and TRBJ2-7): DVKVTQSSRYLVKRTGEKVFLECVQDMDHENMFWYRQDPGLGLRLIYFSYDVKMKEKGDIPEGYSVSREKKERFSLILESASTNQTSMYLCASSLRGQSSYEQYFGPGTRLTVT.